The 14 T cell receptor beta chains listed next were all sequenced from one sample in a study of cytomegalovirus exposure and HLA in healthy donors. This PCR relied on a set of 60 Vbeta primers and 13 Jbeta primers. TCRdb's table, derived via immunoSEQ multiplex PCR, lists solely in-frame clones and lacks some. This sample carries 35,000 to 50,000 clones, with over 3% going to the ten biggest clones. Sequencing input: PBMCs. The receptors shown here come from a woman in her twenties or thirties in good health and CMV-seropositive.

V gene TRBV9 combines with J gene TRBJ2-7; D possibly corresponds to TRBD2 (7 bases). The CDR3 spans 16 residues. Germline CDR1 and CDR2: SGDLS and YYNGEE. V was trimmed by 7 bases and J by 3 bases, leaving 23 bases between them. The CDR3 region is CASSRGGGFLSYEQYF. For the CDR3, the DNA is TGTGCCAGCTCTCGAGGGGGGGGATTCCTTAGCTACGAGCAGTACTTC.

This chain links TRBV27 with TRBJ2-3, with 7 positions matching TRBD2. Trimming took 5 bases from V and 3 from J; bases not matched to a gene: 5. Germline CDR1 MNHEY, CDR2 SMNVEV (reference sequence). CDR3 size: 14 residues. As DNA, the CDR3 is TGTGCCAGCAGTCCGGGGACTATAACAGATACGCAGTATTTT. Its translation: CASSPGTITDTQYF.

Its frequency marks this clone as medium-sized (0.01 to 0.1%). The chain joins TRBV19 to TRBJ2-1, with 8 bases that match TRBD2. Trimming cost V 6 bases and J 4 bases; bases outside gene matches: 5. Germline lookup yields CDR1 LNHDA and CDR2 SQIVND (reference sequence). The CDR3 extends over 14 amino acids. The CDR3 DNA is TGTGCCAGTAGCAAACGCGGGGGGTACAATGAGCAGTTCTTC. Translated: CASSKRGGYNEQFF. Based on the CDR3 plus reference TRBV19 and TRBJ2-1, the full variable domain is DGGITQSPKYLFRKEGQNVTLSCEQNLNHDAMYWYRQDPGQGLRLIYYSQIVNDFQKGDIAEGYSVSREKKESFPLTVTSAQKNPTAFYLCASSKRGGYNEQFFGPGTRLTVL.

This chain uses TRBV11-3 with TRBJ2-3; no clear D. CDR1 SGHNT and CDR2 YENEEA come from the germline V gene. This CDR3 has 13 residues. V was clipped by 1 base and J by 3 bases, with 5 bases between them. The CDR3 spells CASSLVMTDTQYF. In DNA form, the CDR3 reads TGTGCCAGCAGCTTAGTTATGACAGATACGCAGTATTTT. Supplemented by reference TRBV11-3 and TRBJ2-3, the full variable domain reads EAGVVQSPRYKIIEKKQPVAFWCNPISGHNTLYWYLQNLGQGPELLIRYENEEAVDDSQLPKDRFSAERLKGVDSTLKIQPAELGDSAVYLCASSLVMTDTQYFGPGTRLTVL.

The chain employs TRBV10-3 and TRBJ1-6; 11 bases fit TRBD1. CDR1 is ENHRY and CDR2 is SYGVKD in the germline V gene. The CDR3 sequence is 14 residues long. The V segment lost 6 bases and the J segment 9 bases; nucleotides outside the gene matches: 4. The CDR3 spells CAIRPGQGVSPLHF. CDR3 in DNA: TGTGCCATCAGGCCGGGACAGGGGGTTTCACCCCTCCACTTT.

V gene TRBV10-3 combines with J gene TRBJ1-5; D is perhaps TRBD1 (6 bases). The CDR3 is 14 amino acids. The germline V and J ends were trimmed by 8 bases and 3 bases, with 14 bases remaining between them. From germline, CDR1 is ENHRY and CDR2 SYGVKD. The CDR3 loop is CAIRGVGANQPQHF. The CDR3 DNA sequence: TGTGCCATCCGAGGGGTGGGGGCCAATCAGCCCCAGCATTTT.

The gene calls are TRBV15 and TRBJ1-5, with D hard to call. Germline V lookup: CDR1 LNHNV, CDR2 YYDKDF (reference sequence). The CDR3 spans 14 residues. Trimming took off 3 bases at V and 3 bases at J, with 9 bases between the two ends. The CDR3 loop reads CATSRTGNNQPQHF. CDR3 DNA sequence: TGTGCCACCAGCAGGACGGGAAACAATCAGCCCCAGCATTTT.

V is TRBV4-1 and J is TRBJ1-3; no clear D gene. Trimming cost V 0 bases and J 4 bases, with 13 bases left between them. CDR1 is MGHRA, CDR2 YSYEKL, per germline. CDR3 size: 16 residues. The CDR3 loop is CASSQDTGLRGNTIYF. The CDR3 bases are TGCGCCAGCAGCCAAGACACCGGACTGAGGGGAAACACCATATATTTT.

This sequence joins TRBV18 and TRBJ1-1, with D maybe TRBD1 (6 bases). Deletions cut 5 bases from V and 0 bases from J, with 19 bases between. The CDR3 consists of 17 residues. The germline gives CDR1 KGHSH, CDR2 LQKENI. CDR3 coding DNA: TGTGCCAGCTCATACGGACGACAGGTTTCTATGAACACTGAAGCTTTCTTT. Protein product: CASSYGRQVSMNTEAFF.

V usage is TRBV11-3 and J usage is TRBJ2-7, with 9 nucleotides matching TRBD1. The V gene's germline CDR1 is SGHNT and CDR2 YENEEA. With V trimmed by 5 bases and J by 3 bases, 8 bases remained unmatched. The CDR3 has 15 amino acids. CDR3 coding DNA: TGTGCCAGCAGCCAAGGGGGGACAGGGCGCTACGAGCAGTACTTC. It translates to CASSQGGTGRYEQYF. The full variable domain, with the rest looked up from reference TRBV11-3 and TRBJ2-7, is EAGVVQSPRYKIIEKKQPVAFWCNPISGHNTLYWYLQNLGQGPELLIRYENEEAVDDSQLPKDRFSAERLKGVDSTLKIQPAELGDSAVYLCASSQGGTGRYEQYFGPGTRLTVT.

The chain is built from TRBV2 and TRBJ1-6; D is unresolved. Germline CDR1 reads SNHLY; CDR2 reads FYNNEI. V lost 4 bases, J lost 7 bases, and 8 bases lay in between. This CDR3 has 13 amino acids. The chain's CDR3 is CASSVGANSPLHF. CDR3 nucleotides: TGTGCCAGCAGTGTCGGAGCGAATTCACCCCTCCACTTT.

The chain couples TRBV23-1 to TRBJ1-5; D might be TRBD1 (5 bases). TRBV23-1 is filed as an ORF, its function uncertain. V was pared by 3 bases and J by 5 bases, with 11 bases between. The CDR3 spans 14 residues. CDR3: CASSQGEGYQPQHF. The CDR3 DNA sequence: TGCGCCAGCAGTCAGGGGGAGGGATATCAGCCCCAGCATTTT.

The chain recombines TRBV7-9 with TRBJ2-1; 7 nucleotides align to TRBD1. The J segment lost 6 bases and the V segment lost 3 bases, leaving 2 bases of the junction unmatched. CDR3 size: 13 residues. Germline V gene sequence: CDR1 SEHNR, CDR2 FQNEAQ (reference sequence). CDR3 sequence reads: CASSFTGVNEQFF. The CDR3 nucleotides read TGTGCCAGCAGCTTTACAGGGGTCAATGAGCAGTTCTTC.

The chain couples TRBV28 to TRBJ1-1, with D uncertain. V lost 7 bases, J lost 1 base, and 13 bases lay in between. Germline assignment: CDR1 MDHEN and CDR2 SYDVKM. CDR3 length equals 14 residues. The CDR3 DNA reads as TGTGCCAGCATCCTAGGGAGAGGGAACACTGAAGCTTTCTTT. Translated: CASILGRGNTEAFF.